The 17 T cell receptor beta chains reported below all come from one sample, sequenced in a study of T cell repertoires in cytomegalovirus infection. One entry per CDR3 protein results from TCRdb running MiXCR on the reads. The sample includes some 320,000 distinct CDR3 sequences, over 7.5% of them seen just once. Sequences were obtained from PBMCs. The receptors here all came from a human donor in good health (CMV status not recorded). Some clones in this sample may be carry-over from other donors' samples.

Ten or more counts support this clonotype. CDR3 amino acids: CASSYSSTSGRYEQFF. CDR3 coding DNA: TGTGCCAGCAGTTACTCGAGCACTAGCGGGAGATATGAGCAGTTCTTC. This chain connects TRBV6-2 or TRBV6-3 to TRBJ2-1; TRBD2 matches 11 bases. After removal of 0 bases from V and 8 bases from J, the junction contained 6 bases not matched to a gene. Germline CDR1 is MNHEY and CDR2 is SVGEGT. The CDR3 spans 16 residues.

The table lists this clonotype with a few counts. The genes are TRBV7-3 and TRBJ1-2, with TRBD1 matching 7 bases. The CDR3 is made up of 15 amino acids. J was trimmed by 8 bases and V by 0 bases; bases with no gene match: 9. Germline V lookup: CDR1 SGHTA, CDR2 FQGTGA. CDR3 DNA: TGTGCCAGCAGCTTAACCCCCGACAGGGTGCGGGGCTACACCTTC. It is translated as CASSLTPDRVRGYTF.

This clonotype was observed at least ten times. The chain has TRBV7-2 and TRBJ1-3; tentatively, D is TRBD1 (5 bases). Trimming took off 0 bases at V and 2 bases at J, with 8 bases between the two ends. CDR3 length: 15 residues. Germline loops: CDR1 SGHTA, CDR2 FQGNSA. Here the CDR3 reads CASSLAGGAGNTIYF. DNA of the CDR3: TGTGCCAGCAGCTTAGCAGGAGGGGCTGGAAACACCATATATTTT.

This clonotype was seen a handful of times. V is TRBV7-2 and J is TRBJ2-5; maybe TRBD1 (5 bases). The V end lost 6 bases, the J end lost 1 base, and 9 bases lay between the germline ends. Per germline, CDR1 SGHTA and CDR2 FQGNSA. CDR3 length: 13 residues. The CDR3 loop reads CASRSRGQETQYF. The CDR3 DNA reads TGTGCCAGCAGGAGTAGGGGCCAAGAGACCCAGTACTTC.

CDR3 bases: TGTGCCAGTAGTGTAAACAGGGGGAGCTCCTACAATGAGCAGTTCTTC. Amino acids: CASSVNRGSSYNEQFF. The chain carries TRBV19 and TRBJ2-1; TRBD1 aligns across 8 bases. V lost 5 bases and J lost 0; bases outside the gene matches: 6. This CDR3 has 16 residues. Germline values: CDR1 LNHDA, CDR2 SQIVND (reference sequence).

V usage is TRBV9 and J usage is TRBJ2-3, with D maybe TRBD2 (6 bases). Germline CDR1 SGDLS, CDR2 YYNGEE. This CDR3 has 17 amino acids. Trimming left V 5 bases short and J 2 bases short, with 21 bases between. The DNA for the CDR3 is TGTGCCAGCAGTGGGGGAGGAGTTTGGCGAACCACAGATACGCAGTATTTT. This sequence encodes CASSGGGVWRTTDTQYF.

This clonotype came up a few times. The gene calls are TRBV7-3 and TRBJ2-7; D unclear. The germline gives CDR1 SGHTA, CDR2 FQGTGA. V gave up 4 bases and J gave up 7 bases, with 8 bases separating them. The CDR3 loop spans 11 amino acids. The CDR3 sequence is CASSSSREQYF. The CDR3 DNA is TGTGCCAGCAGCTCCTCCCGGGAGCAGTACTTC.

This clonotype was observed a few times. The rearrangement uses TRBV11-2 and TRBJ2-7, with a possible D match to TRBD2 (5 bases). This CDR3 has 13 amino acids. Germline V CDR1 and CDR2: SGHAT, FQNNGV. V was trimmed by 5 bases and J by 2 bases, leaving 10 bases between them. The CDR3 sequence: CASSPDWTYEQYF. The CDR3 DNA reads TGTGCCAGCAGCCCGGACTGGACCTACGAGCAGTACTTC.

This clonotype turned up a few times. The chain employs TRBV12-3 or TRBV12-4 and TRBJ2-5, with 9 bases aligning to TRBD2. The CDR3 runs 15 residues. Trimming cost V 3 bases and J 0 bases; bases outside gene matches: 2. CDR3: CASSFASGNQETQYF. Written as DNA, the CDR3 is TGTGCCAGCAGTTTCGCTAGCGGGAACCAAGAGACCCAGTACTTC.

The V gene is TRBV7-2, the J gene TRBJ1-1; D gene uncertain. The length of the CDR3 is 14 residues. The V and J ends lost 6 bases and 2 bases respectively, with 13 bases between them. Germline CDR1 SGHTA, CDR2 FQGNSA. CDR3 DNA: TGTGCCAGCAGTTCGTCCCAACTCAACACTGAAGCTTTCTTT. It specifies CASSSSQLNTEAFF.

V usage is TRBV6-2 or TRBV6-3 and J usage is TRBJ1-2, with D tentatively TRBD1 (5 bases). CDR3 length: 14 amino acids. V was clipped by 4 bases and J by 5 bases, with 14 bases between them. Germline V gene lookup returns CDR1 MNHEY and CDR2 SVGEGT. CDR3 nucleotide sequence: TGTGCCAGCAGTTCCCTTACGGAGGGGTATGGCTACACCTTC. Amino acid sequence: CASSSLTEGYGYTF.

DNA of the CDR3: TGCGCCAGCAGCCAAGACGGACAGGGTTGGTCCGGGGAGCTGTTTTTT. Translating gives CASSQDGQGWSGELFF. The V gene is TRBV4-3, the J gene TRBJ2-2; 8 bases are a match to TRBD1. Losses at the gene ends were 0 bases for V and 6 bases for J; bases not matched to a gene: 6. Germline V gene lookup returns CDR1 LGHNA and CDR2 YSLEER. The CDR3 totals 16 residues.

The chain employs TRBV6-2 or TRBV6-3 and TRBJ2-1, with D perhaps TRBD1 or TRBD2 (5 bases each). This CDR3 has 14 amino acids. The germline gives CDR1 MNHEY, CDR2 SVGEGT. With 8 bases removed from V and 6 bases from J, the gap between germline ends came to 17 bases. CDR3 in DNA: TGTGCCAGCTCTTGGGACCTAGGAGGCAATGAGCAGTTCTTC. Its protein product is CASSWDLGGNEQFF.

This chain joins TRBV20-1 and TRBJ2-1; no clear D gene. Trimming shortened V by 2 bases and J by 6 bases, and 11 bases separated the two germline ends. Germline CDR1 DFQATT, CDR2 SNEGSKA (reference sequence). There are 13 residues in the CDR3. CDR3 in amino acids: CSARRQFGNEQFF. The CDR3 region has the DNA TGCAGTGCTAGACGTCAGTTTGGCAATGAGCAGTTCTTC.

This clonotype was detected only a few times. The rearrangement links TRBV6-6 to TRBJ2-2; 10 positions agree with TRBD2. The CDR3 runs 14 residues. Looked up from germline, CDR1 is MNHNY and CDR2 is SVGAGI (reference sequence). The J segment lost 7 bases and the V segment lost 8 bases, leaving 7 bases of the junction unmatched. CDR3 nucleotide sequence: TGTGCCAGCTTAGCGGGAGGAGAGGTCGGGGAGCTGTTTTTT. Translated, it gives CASLAGGEVGELFF.

This clonotype was detected ten times or more. The chain has TRBV7-8 and TRBJ1-2; D call uncertain. Trimming took 1 base from V and 0 from J, leaving 9 bases between them. Germline V gives CDR1 SGHVS, CDR2 FQNEAQ. This CDR3 comprises 15 residues. For the CDR3, the DNA is TGTGCCAGCAGCTTAGGTCATACCTCTAACTATGGCTACACCTTC. Translated: CASSLGHTSNYGYTF.

The chain combines TRBV4-1 with TRBJ2-5; 8 nucleotides match TRBD2. The CDR3 totals 17 residues. Germline V gives CDR1 MGHRA, CDR2 YSYEKL. The V gene end was trimmed by 0 bases and the J gene end by 4 bases; junction bases not matched to a gene: 10. The CDR3: CASSQERGTRRGETQYF. Here the CDR3 DNA reads TGCGCCAGCAGCCAAGAAAGAGGGACTAGAAGGGGAGAGACCCAGTACTTC.